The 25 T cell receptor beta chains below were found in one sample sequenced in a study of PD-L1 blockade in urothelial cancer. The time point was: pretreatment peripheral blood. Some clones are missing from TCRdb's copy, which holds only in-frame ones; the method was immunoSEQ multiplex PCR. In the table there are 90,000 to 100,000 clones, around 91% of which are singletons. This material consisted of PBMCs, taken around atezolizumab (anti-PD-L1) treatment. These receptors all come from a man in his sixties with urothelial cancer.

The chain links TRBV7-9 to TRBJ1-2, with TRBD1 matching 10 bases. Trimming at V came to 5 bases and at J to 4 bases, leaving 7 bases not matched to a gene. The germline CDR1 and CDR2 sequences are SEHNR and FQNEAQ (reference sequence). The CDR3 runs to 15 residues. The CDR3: CASSPSGTGAYGYTF. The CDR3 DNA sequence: TGTGCCAGCAGCCCCTCCGGGACAGGGGCCTATGGCTACACCTTC.

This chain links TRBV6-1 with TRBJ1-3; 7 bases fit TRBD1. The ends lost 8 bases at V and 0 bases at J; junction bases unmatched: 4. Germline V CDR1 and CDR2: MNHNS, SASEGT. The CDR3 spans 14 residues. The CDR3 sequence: CASGQADSGNTIYF. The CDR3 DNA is TGTGCCAGCGGACAGGCTGACTCTGGAAACACCATATATTTT.

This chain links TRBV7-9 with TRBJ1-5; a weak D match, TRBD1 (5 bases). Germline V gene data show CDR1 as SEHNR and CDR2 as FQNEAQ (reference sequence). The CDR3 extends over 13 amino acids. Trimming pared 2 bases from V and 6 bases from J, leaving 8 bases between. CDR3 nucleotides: TGTGCCAGCAGCTTATTGGGGGGTCAGCCCCAGCATTTT. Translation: CASSLLGGQPQHF.

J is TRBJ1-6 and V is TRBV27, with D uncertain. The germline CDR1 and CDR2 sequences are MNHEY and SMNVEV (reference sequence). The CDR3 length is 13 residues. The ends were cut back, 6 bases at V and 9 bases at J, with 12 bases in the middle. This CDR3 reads CASRRVEGSPLHF. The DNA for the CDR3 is TGTGCCAGCAGACGGGTAGAGGGTTCACCCCTCCACTTT.

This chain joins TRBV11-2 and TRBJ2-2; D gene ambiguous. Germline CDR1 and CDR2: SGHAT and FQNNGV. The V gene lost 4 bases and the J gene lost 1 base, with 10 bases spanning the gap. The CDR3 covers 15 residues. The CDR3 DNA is TGTGCCAGCAGCTCAGGTGGTATGAACACCGGGGAGCTGTTTTTT. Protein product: CASSSGGMNTGELFF.

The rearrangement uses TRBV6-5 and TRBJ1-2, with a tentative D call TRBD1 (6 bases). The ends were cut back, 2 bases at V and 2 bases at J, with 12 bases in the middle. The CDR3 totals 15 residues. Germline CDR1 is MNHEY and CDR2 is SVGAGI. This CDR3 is CASSYGLTGNYGYTF. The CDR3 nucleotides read TGTGCCAGCAGTTACGGTCTGACAGGAAACTATGGCTACACCTTC.

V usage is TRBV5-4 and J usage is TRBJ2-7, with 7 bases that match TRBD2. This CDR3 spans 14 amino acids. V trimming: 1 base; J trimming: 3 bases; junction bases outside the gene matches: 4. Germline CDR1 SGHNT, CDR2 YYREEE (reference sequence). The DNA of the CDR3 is TGTGCCAGCAGCTTGCGGGGGGTCGACTACGAGCAGTACTTC. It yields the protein CASSLRGVDYEQYF.

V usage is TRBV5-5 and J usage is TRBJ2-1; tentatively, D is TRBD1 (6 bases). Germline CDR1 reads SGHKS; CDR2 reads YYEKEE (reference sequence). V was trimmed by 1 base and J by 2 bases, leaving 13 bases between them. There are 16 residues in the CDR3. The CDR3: CASSLSWGRTYNEQFF. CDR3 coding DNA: TGTGCCAGCAGCTTGAGCTGGGGGCGCACCTACAATGAGCAGTTCTTC. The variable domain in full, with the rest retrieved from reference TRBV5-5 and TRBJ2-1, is DAGVTQSPTHLIKTRGQQVTLRCSPISGHKSVSWYQQVLGQGPQFIFQYYEKEERGRGNFPDRFSARQFPNYSSELNVNALLLGDSALYLCASSLSWGRTYNEQFFGPGTRLTVL.

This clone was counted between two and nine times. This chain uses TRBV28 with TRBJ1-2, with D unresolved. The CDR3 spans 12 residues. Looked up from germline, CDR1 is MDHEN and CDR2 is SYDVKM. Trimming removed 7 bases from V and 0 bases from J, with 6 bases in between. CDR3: CASIGANYGYTF. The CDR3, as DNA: TGTGCCAGCATTGGAGCTAACTATGGCTACACCTTC.

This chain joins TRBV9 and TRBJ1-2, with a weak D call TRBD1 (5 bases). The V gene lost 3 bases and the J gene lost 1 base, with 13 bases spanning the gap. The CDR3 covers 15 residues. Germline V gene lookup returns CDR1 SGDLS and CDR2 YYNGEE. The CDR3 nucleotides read TGTGCCAGCAGCGCCGGGGGACGGAATAACTATGGCTACACCTTC. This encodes CASSAGGRNNYGYTF.

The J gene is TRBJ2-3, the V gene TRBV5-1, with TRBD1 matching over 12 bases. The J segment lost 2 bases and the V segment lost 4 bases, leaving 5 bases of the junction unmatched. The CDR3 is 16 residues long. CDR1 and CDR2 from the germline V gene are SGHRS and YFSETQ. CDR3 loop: CASSGGTGGATDTQYF. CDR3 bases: TGCGCCAGCAGCGGGGGGACAGGGGGCGCCACAGATACGCAGTATTTT.

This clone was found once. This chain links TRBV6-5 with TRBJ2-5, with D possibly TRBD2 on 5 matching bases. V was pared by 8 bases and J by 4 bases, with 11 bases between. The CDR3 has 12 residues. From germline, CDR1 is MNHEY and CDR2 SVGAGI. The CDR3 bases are TGTGCCAGCGGCCGGGGTGCAGAGACCCAGTACTTC. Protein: CASGRGAETQYF.

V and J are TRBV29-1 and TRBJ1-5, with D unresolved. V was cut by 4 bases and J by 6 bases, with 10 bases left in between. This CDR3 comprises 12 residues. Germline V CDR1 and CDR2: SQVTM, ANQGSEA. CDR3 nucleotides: TGCAGCGTTGGGGAGAACGGTCAGCCCCAGCATTTT. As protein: CSVGENGQPQHF.

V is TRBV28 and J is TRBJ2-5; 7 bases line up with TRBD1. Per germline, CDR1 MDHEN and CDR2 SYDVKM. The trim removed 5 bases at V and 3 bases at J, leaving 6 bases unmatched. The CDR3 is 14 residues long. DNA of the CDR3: TGTGCCAGCAGTAATCCCGGGACAGAAGAGACCCAGTACTTC. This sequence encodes CASSNPGTEETQYF.

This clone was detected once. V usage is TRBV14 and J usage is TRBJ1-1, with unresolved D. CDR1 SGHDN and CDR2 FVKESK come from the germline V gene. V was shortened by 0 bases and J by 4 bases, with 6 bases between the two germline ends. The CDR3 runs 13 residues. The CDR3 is CASSQERSTEAFF. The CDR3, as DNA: TGTGCCAGCAGCCAAGAGAGAAGCACTGAAGCTTTCTTT.

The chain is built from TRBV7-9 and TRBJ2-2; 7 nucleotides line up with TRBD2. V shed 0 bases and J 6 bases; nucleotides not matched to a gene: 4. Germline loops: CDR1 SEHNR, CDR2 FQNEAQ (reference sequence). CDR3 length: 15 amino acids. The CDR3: CASSLAGTKSGELFF. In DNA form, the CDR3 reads TGTGCCAGCAGCTTAGCCGGGACTAAGTCCGGGGAGCTGTTTTTT.

The CDR3 spells CASRRATATTGELFF. CDR3 coding DNA: TGTGCCAGCAGACGGGCGACAGCTACCACCGGGGAGCTGTTTTTT. The chain carries TRBV2 and TRBJ2-2; a possible D gene is TRBD1 (5 bases). Trimming shortened V by 6 bases and J by 4 bases, and 15 bases separated the two germline ends. The CDR3 extends over 15 amino acids. CDR1 and CDR2 (germline): SNHLY, FYNNEI.

CDR3 bases: TGCGCCAGCAGCCAACATACCACAGGGGGAAACTATGGCTACACCTTC. It yields the protein CASSQHTTGGNYGYTF. The V call is TRBV4-1, the J call TRBJ1-2, with TRBD1 matching over 8 bases. Germline CDR1 MGHRA, CDR2 YSYEKL. V was pared by 2 bases and J by 2 bases, with 7 bases of the junction left unmatched. This CDR3 contains 16 residues.

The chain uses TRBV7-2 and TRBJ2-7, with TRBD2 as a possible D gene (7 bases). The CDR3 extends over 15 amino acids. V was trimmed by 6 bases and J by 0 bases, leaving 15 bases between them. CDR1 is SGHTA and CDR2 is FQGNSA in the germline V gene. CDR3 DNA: TGTGCCAGCAGGGGGGCTAGCGGTAGCTCCTACGAGCAGTACTTC. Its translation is CASRGASGSSYEQYF.

CDR3 bases: TGTGCCAGCGGAGGACAGGGGACTTCGCGCTCTGAAGCTTTCTTT. It is translated as CASGGQGTSRSEAFF. This rearrangement joins TRBV7-9 to TRBJ1-1; 9 nucleotides agree with TRBD1. Germline V gene sequence: CDR1 SEHNR, CDR2 FQNEAQ (reference sequence). This CDR3 has 15 amino acids. The ends lost 8 bases at V and 6 bases at J; junction bases unmatched: 13.

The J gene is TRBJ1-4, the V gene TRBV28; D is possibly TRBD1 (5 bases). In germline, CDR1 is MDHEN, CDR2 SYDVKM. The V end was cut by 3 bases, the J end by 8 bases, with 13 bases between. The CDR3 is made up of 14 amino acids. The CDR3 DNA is TGTGCCAGCAGTTTGGGGCAGCATCGCGAAAAACTGTTTTTT. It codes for CASSLGQHREKLFF.

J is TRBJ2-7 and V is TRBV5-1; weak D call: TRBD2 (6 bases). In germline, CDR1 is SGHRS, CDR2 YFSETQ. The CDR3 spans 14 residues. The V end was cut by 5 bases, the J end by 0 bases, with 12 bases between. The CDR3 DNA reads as TGCGCCAGCAGGGCGGACGGGAGCTCCTACGAGCAGTACTTC. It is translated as CASRADGSSYEQYF.

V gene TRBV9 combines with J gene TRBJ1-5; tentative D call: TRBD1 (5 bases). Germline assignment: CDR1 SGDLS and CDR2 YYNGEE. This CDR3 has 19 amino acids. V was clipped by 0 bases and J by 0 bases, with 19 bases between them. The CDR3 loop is CASSVGPEWGEHSNQPQHF. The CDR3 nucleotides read TGTGCCAGCAGCGTAGGACCTGAGTGGGGGGAACATAGCAATCAGCCCCAGCATTTT.

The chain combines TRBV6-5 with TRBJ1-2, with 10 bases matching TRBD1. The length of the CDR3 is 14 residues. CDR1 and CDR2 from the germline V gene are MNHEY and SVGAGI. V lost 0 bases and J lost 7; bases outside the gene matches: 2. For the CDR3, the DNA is TGTGCCAGCAGTTACTCGGACAGGGGGTCTGGCTACACCTTC. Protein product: CASSYSDRGSGYTF.

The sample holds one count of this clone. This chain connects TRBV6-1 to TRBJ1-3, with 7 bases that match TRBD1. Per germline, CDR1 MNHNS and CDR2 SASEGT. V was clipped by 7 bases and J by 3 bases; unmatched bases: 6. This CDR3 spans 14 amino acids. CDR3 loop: CASKGAGGGNTIYF. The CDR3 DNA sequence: TGTGCCAGCAAGGGAGCAGGGGGTGGAAACACCATATATTTT.